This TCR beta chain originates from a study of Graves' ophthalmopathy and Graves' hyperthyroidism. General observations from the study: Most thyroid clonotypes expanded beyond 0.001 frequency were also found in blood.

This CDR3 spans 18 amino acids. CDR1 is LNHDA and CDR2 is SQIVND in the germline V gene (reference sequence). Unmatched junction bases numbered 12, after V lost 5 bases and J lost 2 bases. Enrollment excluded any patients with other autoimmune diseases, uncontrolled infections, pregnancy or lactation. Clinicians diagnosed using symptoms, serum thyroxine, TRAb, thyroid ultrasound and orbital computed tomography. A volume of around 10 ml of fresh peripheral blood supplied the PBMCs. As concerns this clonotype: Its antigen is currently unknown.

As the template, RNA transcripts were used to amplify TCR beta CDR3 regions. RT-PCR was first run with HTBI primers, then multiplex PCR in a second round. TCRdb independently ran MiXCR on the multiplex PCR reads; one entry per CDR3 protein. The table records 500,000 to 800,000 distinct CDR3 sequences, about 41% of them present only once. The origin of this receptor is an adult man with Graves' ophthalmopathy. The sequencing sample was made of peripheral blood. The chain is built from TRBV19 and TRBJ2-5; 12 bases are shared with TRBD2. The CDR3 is CASSPHRPSGRDQETQYF. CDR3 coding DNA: TGTGCCAGTAGTCCACACCGCCCTAGCGGGAGGGATCAAGAGACCCAGTACTTC.